This T cell receptor beta chain was retrieved from a study of OX40 agonist ivuxolimab in advanced cancers. Study details: An anti-OX40 (CD134) antibody with agonistic activity, ivuxolimab, was administered to patients. The group had a mean age of about 64 years, ranged from about 20 to 90, and was 82.7% male. Study conclusions and caveats: The antigen specificity of the peripheral T cells (those that were expanded) was not determined. Among the lowest levels of clonal expansion were found in partial responders at 0.1-3.0 mg/kg.

The CDR3 sequence is 14 residues long. In germline, CDR1 is SGHNT, CDR2 YYREEE (reference sequence). V shed 1 base and J shed 10 bases, with 12 bases lying between them. This clone qualifies as medium-sized. The antigen is unknown. Measured with immunoSEQ multiplex PCR; TCRdb has only the in-frame clones, and not every one. The sample has over 9,000 clones, roughly 64% seen once; the top ten hold roughly 24%. This material consisted of CD4+ or CD8+ T cells sorted from blood, taken in a trial of the OX40 agonist ivuxolimab. The sequence was obtained from an adult with an advanced solid tumor such as melanoma, head and neck, liver or kidney cancer. The genes are TRBV5-4 and TRBJ1-6; D remains unclear. CDR3 region: CASSLSVAESPLHF. The CDR3 DNA reads TGTGCCAGCAGCTTGTCGGTTGCCGAATCACCCCTCCACTTT.